These 30 T cell receptor beta chains were all obtained from the same sample, sequenced in a study of spatial heterogeneity in lung cancer. TCRdb re-called the 5' RACE reads with MiXCR, one entry per CDR3 protein. This table has about 13,000 distinct CDR3 sequences, approximately 7% appearing once. For these receptors, no antigen is known. Broader study findings: For expanded intratumoral alpha and beta TCRs, counts tracked tumor mutation counts.

Time point: sample taken at primary tumor resection. The sample consisted of lung tumor tissue, taken at surgery. Every receptor here comes from a female donor with early-stage non-small cell lung cancer.

This clonotype was counted between two and nine times. J is TRBJ2-6 and V is TRBV20-1; 10 bases are a match to TRBD1. The V segment lost 4 bases and the J segment 4 bases; nucleotides outside the gene matches: 13. The CDR3 loop spans 18 amino acids. Germline V gene data show CDR1 as DFQATT and CDR2 as SNEGSKA (reference sequence). In nucleotides, the CDR3 is TGCAGTGCTATAATAATCTGGGGACAGGGGACGGGGGCCAACGTCCTGACTTTC. Residues: CSAIIIWGQGTGANVLTF.

In its sample, this clonotype ranks as medium-sized (0.01 to 0.1%). The chain links TRBV7-2 to TRBJ2-7, with D maybe TRBD2 (6 bases). V was shortened by 5 bases and J by 5 bases, with 19 bases between the two germline ends. Germline V gene sequence: CDR1 SGHTA, CDR2 FQGNSA. The CDR3 is 15 residues long. The CDR3 loop is CASSPPGRGWDEQYF. CDR3 nucleotides: TGTGCCAGCAGCCCACCCGGGAGAGGCTGGGACGAGCAGTACTTC.

This clonotype was detected ten times or more. V is TRBV29-1 and J is TRBJ1-3; no clear D. CDR1 and CDR2 from the germline V gene are SQVTM and ANQGSEA. The CDR3 has 12 residues. V was trimmed by 4 bases and J by 2 bases, leaving 6 bases between them. CDR3 sequence: CSVGGAGNTIYF. CDR3 bases: TGCAGCGTTGGAGGAGCTGGAAACACCATATATTTT. Supplemented by reference TRBV29-1 and TRBJ1-3, the full variable domain reads SAVISQKPSRDICQRGTSLTIQCQVDSQVTMMFWYRQQPGQSLTLIATANQGSEATYESGFVIDKFPISRPNLTFSTLTVSNMSPEDSSIYLCSVGGAGNTIYFGEGSWLTVV.

This clonotype was picked up many times. The V and J genes are TRBV7-8 and TRBJ2-7; 9 bases agree with TRBD1. Germline values: CDR1 SGHVS, CDR2 FQNEAQ. V shed 5 bases, J shed 2 bases, and the junction held 22 bases outside the gene matches. There are 20 residues in the CDR3. CDR3 nucleotides: TGTGCCAGCAGCAAATACCTCGTCCCGGGACAGGGAGACCTTCCCTACGAGCAGTACTTC. It is translated as CASSKYLVPGQGDLPYEQYF.

There are many counts of this clonotype. The chain carries TRBV20-1 and TRBJ2-5, with 11 nucleotides matching TRBD2. The CDR3 runs 15 residues. Trimming at V came to 4 bases and at J to 2 bases, leaving 6 bases not matched to a gene. CDR1 is DFQATT and CDR2 is SNEGSKA in the germline V gene (reference sequence). CDR3 DNA: TGCAGTGCTACGGACAGACTAGCGGGGCAAGAGACCCAGTACTTC. Protein sequence: CSATDRLAGQETQYF.

This clonotype was counted ten times or more. V and J are TRBV7-9 and TRBJ2-3; no reliable D call. The CDR3 length is 13 residues. Germline-derived CDR1 and CDR2 are SEHNR and FQNEAQ (reference sequence). V shed 4 bases and J shed 0 bases, with 5 bases lying between them. Here the CDR3 DNA reads TGTGCCAGCAGCTCCTTTAGCACAGATACGCAGTATTTT. It codes for CASSSFSTDTQYF.

This clonotype was counted at least ten times. The rearrangement joins TRBV6-7 to TRBJ1-1; D is unclear. TRBV6-7 is identified as an open reading frame with a role that is uncertain. This CDR3 is 15 amino acids long. V was trimmed by 0 bases and J by 1 base, leaving 9 bases between them. Written as DNA, the CDR3 is TGTGCCAGCAGTTACTCGAACCAGAAGAACACTGAAGCTTTCTTT. Translating gives CASSYSNQKNTEAFF.

This clonotype is deemed medium-sized. The V call is TRBV4-2, the J call TRBJ2-6; the match to TRBD2 covers 8 bases. The CDR3 spans 18 residues. The germline CDR1 and CDR2 sequences are LGHNA and YNFKEQ. V shed 4 bases, J shed 2 bases, and the junction held 10 bases outside the gene matches. CDR3 region: CASSPLGAGEPGANVLTF. DNA of the CDR3: TGTGCCAGCAGCCCCCTAGGAGCGGGAGAACCTGGGGCCAACGTCCTGACTTTC.

By share, this clonotype counts as medium-sized (0.01 to 0.1%). The chain has TRBV7-8 and TRBJ1-5, with unresolved D. The germline V and J ends were trimmed by 0 bases and 1 base, with 7 bases remaining between them. Germline V gives CDR1 SGHVS, CDR2 FQNEAQ. The CDR3 contains 15 residues. The CDR3 loop is CASSLALGSNQPQHF. CDR3 nucleotide sequence: TGTGCCAGCAGCTTAGCGCTCGGAAGCAATCAGCCCCAGCATTTT.

This clonotype occurred many times. CDR3 sequence (DNA): TGTGCCAGCAGCTCTGACGGCACAGATACGCAGTATTTT. Its protein is CASSSDGTDTQYF. The rearrangement uses TRBV11-3 and TRBJ2-3; D not certain. Deletions cut 4 bases from V and 1 base from J, with 6 bases between. CDR1 is SGHNT and CDR2 is YENEEA in the germline V gene. CDR3 length equals 13 residues.

This clonotype is judged medium-sized. This chain joins TRBV6-2 or TRBV6-3 and TRBJ2-2; no definite D call. Germline V lookup: CDR1 MNHEY, CDR2 SVGEGT. Trimming took 5 bases from V and 4 from J, leaving 14 bases between them. The CDR3 extends over 15 amino acids. DNA for the CDR3: TGTGCCAGCAGTCCCCCAATAGGGCGCACCGGGGAGCTGTTTTTT. As protein: CASSPPIGRTGELFF.

This clonotype is labeled as medium-sized. V gene TRBV21-1 combines with J gene TRBJ1-2; the table's D gene call, TRBD1, was not cross checked with the DNA. TRBV21-1 is a pseudogene. The CDR3 length is 16 residues. The CDR3 bases are TGTGCCAGCAGCAAAGGGAAAGTGCGGGGGTTCTATGGCTACACCTTC. Protein sequence: CASSKGKVRGFYGYTF.

This clonotype has at least ten counts. The J gene is TRBJ2-2, the V gene TRBV28; D call uncertain. The germline gives CDR1 MDHEN, CDR2 SYDVKM. The germline V and J ends were trimmed by 2 bases and 5 bases, with 6 bases remaining between them. The CDR3 covers 13 residues. The CDR3 DNA follows: TGTGCCAGCAGTTTAGTAGGGACCGGGGAGCTGTTTTTT. This encodes CASSLVGTGELFF. The variable domain in full, completed from reference TRBV28 and TRBJ2-2, reads DVKVTQSSRYLVKRTGEKVFLECVQDMDHENMFWYRQDPGLGLRLIYFSYDVKMKEKGDIPEGYSVSREKKERFSLILESASTNQTSMYLCASSLVGTGELFFGEGSRLTVL.

This clonotype was counted many times. This chain connects TRBV6-5 to TRBJ1-1; D unclear. The V end lost 5 bases, the J end lost 1 base, and 11 bases lay between the germline ends. CDR1 and CDR2 (germline): MNHEY, SVGAGI. The CDR3 runs 14 residues. CDR3 sequence reads: CASSTDGPNTEAFF. DNA for the CDR3: TGTGCCAGCAGTACGGACGGACCGAACACTGAAGCTTTCTTT.

This clonotype was counted ten times or more. V gene TRBV5-1 combines with J gene TRBJ2-7, with 10 nucleotides matching TRBD2. The CDR3 is made up of 14 amino acids. V lost 4 bases and J lost 3; bases outside the gene matches: 4. CDR1 is SGHRS and CDR2 is YFSETQ in the germline V gene. The CDR3 sequence: CASSPSGSFYEQYF. The CDR3 coding sequence is TGCGCCAGCAGCCCTAGCGGGAGTTTCTACGAGCAGTACTTC.

In its sample, this clonotype is medium-sized. V gene TRBV11-2 combines with J gene TRBJ2-1; 7 positions match TRBD2. Germline V gives CDR1 SGHAT, CDR2 FQNNGV. The V and J ends lost 3 bases and 4 bases, in that order; junction bases with no gene match: 3. CDR3 length: 14 residues. CDR3 region: CASSLASGYNEQFF. For the CDR3, the DNA is TGTGCCAGCAGCTTGGCTAGCGGTTACAATGAGCAGTTCTTC.

In its sample, this clonotype is medium-sized. The CDR3 protein is CASSARATAYEQYF. The DNA for the CDR3 is TGTGCCAGCAGCGCCCGTGCGACAGCCTACGAGCAGTACTTC. This chain connects TRBV5-4 to TRBJ2-7; maybe TRBD1 (5 bases). Germline CDR1 reads SGHNT; CDR2 reads YYREEE (reference sequence). V was cut by 4 bases and J by 2 bases, with 13 bases left in between. The CDR3 is made up of 14 amino acids.

At least ten counts were recorded for this clonotype. V gene TRBV7-2 combines with J gene TRBJ2-3; D remains unclear. CDR1 is SGHTA and CDR2 is FQGNSA in the germline V gene. This CDR3 region has 12 residues. The ends were cut back, 1 base at V and 2 bases at J, with 1 base in the middle. CDR3 nucleotide sequence: TGTGCCAGCAGCTTAGACACAGATACGCAGTATTTT. Protein: CASSLDTDTQYF.

This clonotype was recorded many times. The V call is TRBV6-5, the J call TRBJ2-6, with no clear D. The germline CDR1 and CDR2 sequences are MNHEY and SVGAGI. Trimming stripped 7 bases from V and 0 bases from J, with 16 bases between. This CDR3 is 17 amino acids long. As DNA, the CDR3 is TGTGCCAGCACCCAGTACTATGTAAGCTCTGGGGCCAACGTCCTGACTTTC. Translated: CASTQYYVSSGANVLTF.

This clonotype has at least ten counts. This chain connects TRBV15 to TRBJ2-5; no clear D gene. Trimming left V 9 bases short and J 7 bases short, with 15 bases between. The CDR3 runs to 12 residues. Germline V gene sequence: CDR1 LNHNV, CDR2 YYDKDF (reference sequence). CDR3 sequence (DNA): TGTGCCACGAAGGGATCCACGGGGACCCAGTACTTC. It yields the protein CATKGSTGTQYF.

This clonotype rates as medium-sized. The rearrangement joins TRBV6-2 or TRBV6-3 to TRBJ1-5; 7 bases match TRBD1. V shed 0 bases, J shed 0 bases, and the junction held 5 bases outside the gene matches. Germline V gene sequence: CDR1 MNHEY, CDR2 SVGEGT. CDR3 length equals 17 residues. The CDR3 DNA is TGTGCCAGCAGTTACTCGGACAGGCGGCGTAGCAATCAGCCCCAGCATTTT. Its protein is CASSYSDRRRSNQPQHF.

The sample holds many counts of this clonotype. The chain couples TRBV11-2 to TRBJ2-1; D is possibly TRBD2 (5 bases). Per the germline V gene, CDR1 is SGHAT and CDR2 is FQNNGV. The length of the CDR3 is 14 residues. Trimming cost V 4 bases and J 6 bases, with 13 bases left between them. CDR3 coding DNA: TGTGCCAGCAGCTATGGACTCCCCGGCAATGAGCAGTTCTTC. Translated: CASSYGLPGNEQFF.

This clonotype ranks as medium-sized (0.01 to 0.1%). This rearrangement joins TRBV28 to TRBJ2-1; 8 nucleotides line up with TRBD1. Germline assignment: CDR1 MDHEN and CDR2 SYDVKM. The V gene end was trimmed by 3 bases and the J gene end by 2 bases; junction bases not matched to a gene: 3. The CDR3 length is 15 residues. The chain's CDR3 is CASSLAGGAYNEQFF. DNA for the CDR3: TGTGCCAGCAGTTTGGCAGGGGGCGCCTACAATGAGCAGTTCTTC. The entire variable domain, with the rest obtained from reference TRBV28 and TRBJ2-1, is as follows: DVKVTQSSRYLVKRTGEKVFLECVQDMDHENMFWYRQDPGLGLRLIYFSYDVKMKEKGDIPEGYSVSREKKERFSLILESASTNQTSMYLCASSLAGGAYNEQFFGPGTRLTVL.

V gene TRBV20-1 combines with J gene TRBJ1-2; D gene uncertain. V lost 6 bases, J lost 3 bases, and 23 bases lay in between. The CDR3 sequence is 16 residues long. Germline values: CDR1 DFQATT, CDR2 SNEGSKA (reference sequence). In DNA, the CDR3 is TGCAGTGCATTTGCCCGTGTGGCAGCCGGAGACTATGGCTACACCTTC. This sequence encodes CSAFARVAAGDYGYTF.

The sample holds many counts of this clonotype. J is TRBJ1-1 and V is TRBV2; 7 nucleotides match TRBD1. Germline V gene sequence: CDR1 SNHLY, CDR2 FYNNEI. J lost 10 bases, V lost 3 bases, and 8 bases had no gene match. This CDR3 region has 13 residues. The CDR3 loop is CASSESTGFGAFF. The DNA of the CDR3 is TGTGCCAGCAGTGAGTCGACAGGGTTCGGAGCTTTCTTT.

This clonotype has ten or more counts. This rearrangement joins TRBV24-1 to TRBJ2-5; 7 nucleotides match TRBD1. Unmatched junction bases numbered 10, after V lost 3 bases and J lost 1 base. Germline values: CDR1 KGHDR, CDR2 SFDVKD. This CDR3 comprises 17 residues. CDR3 bases: TGTGCCACCAGTGATGATAGCCCGGGACAGATCCAAGAGACCCAGTACTTC. It is translated as CATSDDSPGQIQETQYF.

The V gene is TRBV20-1, the J gene TRBJ2-1; D may be TRBD2 (6 bases). The V gene's germline CDR1 is DFQATT and CDR2 SNEGSKA (reference sequence). V was shortened by 2 bases and J by 7 bases, with 12 bases between the two germline ends. There are 13 residues in the CDR3. The CDR3 is CSARPGGVNEQFF. CDR3 nucleotide sequence: TGCAGTGCTAGACCCGGGGGAGTAAATGAGCAGTTCTTC.

The sample holds many counts of this clonotype. The chain links TRBV19 to TRBJ2-6; TRBD1 matches 9 bases. This CDR3 region has 17 residues. Germline-derived CDR1 and CDR2 are LNHDA and SQIVND (reference sequence). Unmatched junction bases numbered 9, after V lost 8 bases and J lost 1 base. CDR3 nucleotide sequence: TGTGCCAGTGGGGGACAGGGAATCTCGTCTGGGGCCAACGTCCTGACTTTC. Protein sequence: CASGGQGISSGANVLTF.

This clonotype rates as medium-sized. J is TRBJ2-1 and V is TRBV10-3; D is perhaps TRBD1 (6 bases). V was pared by 10 bases and J by 1 base, with 17 bases between. CDR1 is ENHRY, CDR2 SYGVKD, per germline. The CDR3 totals 15 residues. Here the CDR3 reads CATQGFPESYNEQFF. CDR3 bases: TGTGCCACACAGGGTTTTCCCGAATCCTACAATGAGCAGTTCTTC.

This clonotype is labeled medium-sized. V gene TRBV7-2 combines with J gene TRBJ2-7, with 7 bases lining up with TRBD1. The CDR3 covers 13 residues. Germline loops: CDR1 SGHTA, CDR2 FQGNSA. V trimming: 5 bases; J trimming: 3 bases; junction bases outside the gene matches: 4. The CDR3 region is CASSADRFYEQYF. DNA of the CDR3: TGTGCCAGCAGCGCGGACAGGTTCTACGAGCAGTACTTC.